These 28 T cell receptor beta chains share one sample of origin, sequenced in a study of lymphopenia after photon versus proton radiotherapy. Assay: immunoSEQ multiplex PCR; the TCRdb copy retains only in-frame clones and omits some. The table records under 70,000 clones, around 90% of them present only once. The input for sequencing was peripheral blood, taken from a patient treated with photon-based radiotherapy. The receptors originated from a woman aged 40 to 49 with cholangiocarcinoma.

The chain employs TRBV27 and TRBJ1-1; the D is unclear. This CDR3 contains 14 residues. The germline gives CDR1 MNHEY, CDR2 SMNVEV (reference sequence). V lost 6 bases to trimming and J lost 2 bases, with 13 bases between them. CDR3 sequence (DNA): TGTGCCAGCAGACCCCGGACGGGAAACACTGAAGCTTTCTTT. Amino acid sequence: CASRPRTGNTEAFF.

The rearrangement joins TRBV5-8 to TRBJ2-7; 9 nucleotides line up with TRBD1. CDR1 and CDR2 (germline): SGHTS, YDEGEE. The CDR3 is 14 residues long. V shed 3 bases, J shed 6 bases, and the junction held 7 bases outside the gene matches. The CDR3 sequence is CASSSGQGFPEQYF. CDR3 DNA sequence: TGTGCCAGCAGCTCTGGACAGGGGTTCCCCGAGCAGTACTTC.

The chain carries TRBV6-5 and TRBJ2-1; 11 bases are a match to TRBD2. The germline CDR1 and CDR2 sequences are MNHEY and SVGAGI. The V segment lost 4 bases and the J segment 11 bases; nucleotides outside the gene matches: 1. The CDR3 runs to 12 residues. For the CDR3, the DNA is TGTGCCAGCAGTTCGACTAGCGGGAAGCAGTTCTTC. It yields the protein CASSSTSGKQFF.

The chain has TRBV28 and TRBJ1-2; TRBD1 might be the D (5 bases). The V end was cut by 5 bases, the J end by 4 bases, with 14 bases between. The CDR3 sequence is 14 residues long. The germline V gene has CDR1 MDHEN and CDR2 SYDVKM. In nucleotides, the CDR3 is TGTGCCAGCAGTCTAGGGAGGGGCGCCTATGGCTACACCTTC. Translating gives CASSLGRGAYGYTF.

The rearrangement joins TRBV12-5 to TRBJ1-5; 8 nucleotides align to TRBD1. Per the germline V gene, CDR1 is LGHNT and CDR2 is FRNRAP. CDR3 length: 14 amino acids. V trimming: 7 bases; J trimming: 9 bases; junction bases outside the gene matches: 11. Written as DNA, the CDR3 is TGTGCTAGTGTCCCTTCGGACAGGGTGCTGCCCCAGCATTTT. Translating it yields CASVPSDRVLPQHF.

This sequence joins TRBV10-3 and TRBJ2-1; 9 nucleotides match TRBD1. From germline, CDR1 is ENHRY and CDR2 SYGVKD. The V and J ends lost 8 bases and 5 bases, in that order; junction bases with no gene match: 16. This CDR3 is 17 amino acids long. CDR3: CAIGRTGVVQSDNEQFF. CDR3 sequence (DNA): TGTGCCATCGGGAGGACAGGGGTCGTCCAGTCGGACAATGAGCAGTTCTTC.

This clone was seen a few times. The rearrangement links TRBV7-9 to TRBJ1-2; no clear D gene. V was clipped by 4 bases and J by 8 bases, with 17 bases between them. The CDR3 is 14 residues long. Per germline, CDR1 SEHNR and CDR2 FQNEAQ (reference sequence). The CDR3 reads CASSSWTAQGGYTF. In DNA, the CDR3 is TGTGCCAGCAGCTCATGGACGGCCCAAGGAGGCTACACCTTC.

This CDR3 is CASREGQLTEAFF. The CDR3 DNA follows: TGTGCCAGCCGGGAGGGTCAGCTGACTGAAGCTTTCTTT. The chain has TRBV6-1 and TRBJ1-1; unclear D gene. The CDR3 extends over 13 amino acids. The ends were cut back, 8 bases at V and 5 bases at J, with 15 bases in the middle. Germline V gene lookup returns CDR1 MNHNS and CDR2 SASEGT.

The rearrangement joins TRBV29-1 to TRBJ1-5; no clear D. V was cut by 8 bases and J by 1 base, with 9 bases left in between. Germline loops: CDR1 SQVTM, CDR2 ANQGSEA. The CDR3 is 12 residues long. The CDR3 region is CSIGQSNQPQHF. In DNA, the CDR3 is TGCAGCATCGGGCAGAGCAATCAGCCCCAGCATTTT.

This chain links TRBV6-5 with TRBJ1-1; D is perhaps TRBD1 (6 bases). V lost 2 bases, J lost 7 bases, and 11 bases lay in between. In germline, CDR1 is MNHEY, CDR2 SVGAGI. CDR3 length: 13 residues. Here the CDR3 reads CASSYDRSNEAFF. Here the CDR3 DNA reads TGTGCCAGCAGTTACGACAGGAGCAATGAAGCTTTCTTT.

V gene TRBV6-1 combines with J gene TRBJ1-6; no reliable D call. Between the trimmed V and J ends, which lost 2 bases and 6 bases, there was a span of 8 bases. The CDR3 is made up of 14 amino acids. Germline values: CDR1 MNHNS, CDR2 SASEGT. CDR3: CASSENHPNSPLHF. The CDR3 DNA follows: TGTGCCAGCAGTGAAAACCACCCTAATTCACCCCTCCACTTT.

This chain links TRBV30 with TRBJ2-7; D is uncertain. Per the germline V gene, CDR1 is GTSNPN and CDR2 is SVGIG (reference sequence). The CDR3 is 10 amino acids. CDR3 in DNA: TGTTCACCCTGCTCCTACGAGCAGTACTTC. It translates to CSPCSYEQYF.

The rearrangement links TRBV28 to TRBJ2-7, with 8 positions matching TRBD2. Germline V gene lookup returns CDR1 MDHEN and CDR2 SYDVKM. The CDR3 totals 14 residues. Unmatched junction bases numbered 8, after V lost 8 bases and J lost 2 bases. The CDR3 region is CASGPGGRTYEQYF. The CDR3 DNA is TGTGCCAGCGGTCCGGGAGGGAGAACCTACGAGCAGTACTTC.

This chain connects TRBV25-1 to TRBJ1-1, with D unresolved. Germline V gene lookup returns CDR1 MGHDK and CDR2 SYGVNS. Deletions cut 1 base from V and 1 base from J, with 7 bases between. The CDR3 loop spans 14 amino acids. DNA for the CDR3: TGTGCCAGCAGTGAATTCTCAGGGAACACTGAAGCTTTCTTT. Translation gives CASSEFSGNTEAFF.

The count of this clone is one. V gene TRBV5-5 combines with J gene TRBJ2-1; no definite D call. The CDR3 contains 14 residues. The germline gives CDR1 SGHKS, CDR2 YYEKEE (reference sequence). V lost 2 bases to trimming and J lost 4 bases, with 10 bases between them. CDR3 in amino acids: CASSFSVEYNEQFF. CDR3 bases: TGTGCCAGCAGCTTCAGCGTGGAATACAATGAGCAGTTCTTC.

The chain uses TRBV9 and TRBJ2-3; no reliable D call. V lost 0 bases and J 0 bases, leaving 8 bases between the germline ends. The germline V gene has CDR1 SGDLS and CDR2 YYNGEE. This CDR3 has 15 amino acids. Written as DNA, the CDR3 is TGTGCCAGCAGCGTAGGGGTCAAAAGCACAGATACGCAGTATTTT. This codes for CASSVGVKSTDTQYF.

The chain links TRBV25-1 to TRBJ1-6, with 9 bases aligning to TRBD1. Germline lookup yields CDR1 MGHDK and CDR2 SYGVNS. V was pared by 7 bases and J by 10 bases, with 5 bases of the junction left unmatched. The CDR3 spans 13 residues. CDR3 bases: TGTGCCAGCAAACAGGGGGCAGGCTCACCCCTCCACTTT. Its protein product is CASKQGAGSPLHF.

The chain carries TRBV28 and TRBJ1-2; D remains ambiguous. The CDR3 covers 13 residues. Germline CDR1 and CDR2: MDHEN and SYDVKM. V was shortened by 2 bases and J by 7 bases, with 11 bases between the two germline ends. In DNA, the CDR3 is TGTGCCAGCAGTTTAGGTGGAGGGCTTGGCTACACCTTC. Translation gives CASSLGGGLGYTF.

V is TRBV6-5 and J is TRBJ1-1, with a weak D call TRBD1 (6 bases). V shed 6 bases and J shed 4 bases, with 15 bases lying between them. The CDR3 extends over 14 amino acids. Per germline, CDR1 MNHEY and CDR2 SVGAGI. This CDR3 reads CASSPGQQGTEAFF. The CDR3 coding sequence is TGTGCCAGCAGCCCCGGACAGCAGGGCACTGAAGCTTTCTTT.

This clone was found a few times. This chain joins TRBV10-3 and TRBJ1-5; the D is unclear. Per germline, CDR1 ENHRY and CDR2 SYGVKD. This CDR3 is 13 amino acids long. V lost 0 bases and J lost 7, with 7 bases in between. This CDR3 reads CAISESLRQPQHF. The CDR3, as DNA: TGTGCCATCAGTGAGTCGTTGAGACAGCCCCAGCATTTT.

The chain carries TRBV5-1 and TRBJ2-5, with D hard to call. V was clipped by 0 bases and J by 1 base, with 7 bases between them. Looked up from germline, CDR1 is SGHRS and CDR2 is YFSETQ. The CDR3 spans 14 residues. The CDR3 coding sequence is TGCGCCAGCAGCTTGGTCCCGAGCCAAGAGACCCAGTACTTC. Translated: CASSLVPSQETQYF.

The chain is built from TRBV6-5 and TRBJ2-4, with D tentatively TRBD1 (6 bases). This CDR3 has 13 amino acids. Germline CDR1 reads MNHEY; CDR2 reads SVGAGI. V lost 8 bases, J lost 6 bases, and 14 bases lay in between. In nucleotides, the CDR3 is TGTGCCAGCCAGGGGCTCGGTCGAAACATTCAGTACTTC. Translation: CASQGLGRNIQYF.

The chain has TRBV5-4 and TRBJ2-2; 8 nucleotides match TRBD2. Germline trimming cut 4 bases from V and 4 bases from J; bases unmatched to any gene: 6. This CDR3 has 15 residues. Germline V CDR1 and CDR2: SGHNT, YYREEE (reference sequence). The CDR3: CASSTGLDRTGELFF. The CDR3 bases are TGTGCCAGCAGCACGGGACTAGACCGCACCGGGGAGCTGTTTTTT.

V usage is TRBV6-5 and J usage is TRBJ2-4; 7 bases are a match to TRBD1. Germline loops: CDR1 MNHEY, CDR2 SVGAGI. The V gene end was trimmed by 7 bases and the J gene end by 4 bases; junction bases not matched to a gene: 4. The CDR3 contains 13 residues. The DNA of the CDR3 is TGTGCCAGCATCCAGGACAGGAAAAACATTCAGTACTTC. Its translation is CASIQDRKNIQYF.

V gene TRBV28 combines with J gene TRBJ2-3, with D hard to call. V was pared by 5 bases and J by 3 bases, with 15 bases between. This CDR3 has 15 residues. Germline V gene data show CDR1 as MDHEN and CDR2 as SYDVKM. CDR3 region: CASSPSYSKTDTQYF. The CDR3 nucleotides read TGTGCCAGCAGTCCCTCCTACAGTAAAACAGATACGCAGTATTTT.

This clone has just one count. This chain uses TRBV11-3 with TRBJ1-2; no reliable D call. This CDR3 is 14 amino acids long. Deletions cut 0 bases from V and 10 bases from J, with 15 bases between. Germline CDR1 SGHNT, CDR2 YENEEA. The CDR3 protein is CASSLDTKGLDYTF. DNA of the CDR3: TGTGCCAGCAGCTTAGATACGAAGGGCCTGGACTACACCTTC.

V usage is TRBV7-3 and J usage is TRBJ2-7; D may correspond to TRBD1 or TRBD2 (5 bases each). This CDR3 comprises 14 residues. V lost 5 bases to trimming and J lost 5 bases, with 16 bases between them. Per the germline V gene, CDR1 is SGHTA and CDR2 is FQGTGA. The CDR3 protein is CASSLEPSRDEQYF. In DNA, the CDR3 is TGTGCCAGCAGCCTGGAGCCTAGCAGGGACGAGCAGTACTTC.

This chain joins TRBV18 and TRBJ2-1; D is unclear. The length of the CDR3 is 15 residues. V shed 4 bases and J shed 0 bases, with 10 bases lying between them. Germline V gene sequence: CDR1 KGHSH, CDR2 LQKENI. The CDR3 sequence is CASSQGLGSYNEQFF. DNA for the CDR3: TGTGCCAGCTCACAGGGCTTAGGCTCCTACAATGAGCAGTTCTTC.